The 13 T cell receptor beta chains below were found in one sample sequenced in a study of beta chain features in type 1 diabetes. As every portion of the isolated RNA was reverse transcribed, the sequencing read expressed TCRB transcripts. The protocol was immunoSEQ multiplex PCR, while the TCRdb copy is restricted to in-frame clones and leaves out a portion. This table has under 300,000 clones, roughly 17% appearing once. Their cognate antigens are unknown. General study findings and limits: Shorter TCRB CDR3s, moderately but significantly so, were found in Type 1 diabetes patients in all four CD4+ subsets.

The sample comprised naive CD4+ T cells from blood. The receptors were gathered from a man younger than 40 with type 1 diabetes.

This clone was seen only a few times. This rearrangement joins TRBV30 to TRBJ2-7; D not resolved. This CDR3 spans 12 amino acids. Trimming took off 0 bases at V and 4 bases at J, with 7 bases between the two ends. Germline lookup yields CDR1 GTSNPN and CDR2 SVGIG (reference sequence). The CDR3, as DNA: TGTGCCTGGAGTGTAAGTGCGTACGAGCAGTACTTC. Translation: CAWSVSAYEQYF. The entire variable domain, with the rest obtained from reference TRBV30 and TRBJ2-7, is as follows: SQTIHQWPATLVQPVGSPLSLECTVEGTSNPNLYWYRQAAGRGLQLLFYSVGIGQISSEVPQNLSASRPQDRQFILSSKKLLLSDSGFYLCAWSVSAYEQYFGPGTRLTVT.

The V call is TRBV4-1, the J call TRBJ1-1, with a weak D call TRBD1 (5 bases). Deletions cut 5 bases from V and 4 bases from J, with 14 bases between. The CDR3 is made up of 14 amino acids. The germline V gene has CDR1 MGHRA and CDR2 YSYEKL. This chain's CDR3 is CASSFDGGITEAFF. Here the CDR3 DNA reads TGCGCCAGCAGCTTTGACGGGGGAATCACTGAAGCTTTCTTT.

This clone was picked up a small number of times. The gene calls are TRBV18 and TRBJ2-7; D remains unclear. Trimming took off 8 bases at V and 6 bases at J, with 17 bases between the two ends. In germline, CDR1 is KGHSH, CDR2 LQKENI. The CDR3 is 13 amino acids. CDR3 nucleotide sequence: TGTGCCAGCGGCGAGGTTCTGATTGGCGAGCAGTACTTC. This encodes CASGEVLIGEQYF. Combining the CDR3 with reference TRBV18 and TRBJ2-7 gives the whole variable domain NAGVMQNPRHLVRRRGQEARLRCSPMKGHSHVYWYRQLPEEGLKFMVYLQKENIIDESGMPKERFSAEFPKEGPSILRIQQVVRGDSAAYFCASGEVLIGEQYFGPGTRLTVT.

This clone came up a few times. CDR3 coding DNA: TGTGCCAGCAGTTTGATCAGGTCCTACAATGAGCAGTTCTTC. This gives the protein CASSLIRSYNEQFF. This chain links TRBV28 with TRBJ2-1; D gene unclear. CDR1 MDHEN and CDR2 SYDVKM come from the germline V gene. V was trimmed by 3 bases and J by 1 base, leaving 7 bases between them. The CDR3 is made up of 14 amino acids.

V gene TRBV7-2 combines with J gene TRBJ2-4; 11 bases align to TRBD2. Germline V lookup: CDR1 SGHTA, CDR2 FQGNSA. The CDR3 has 18 amino acids. V dropped 5 bases and J dropped 0; count of bases not matched to a gene: 9. CDR3: CASSPTSGRQLAKNIQYF. Here the CDR3 DNA reads TGTGCCAGCAGCCCTACTAGCGGGAGACAACTAGCCAAAAACATTCAGTACTTC.

This clone was counted a few times. The chain has TRBV27 and TRBJ1-4; TRBD1 agrees at 8 bases. The CDR3 has 17 amino acids. Germline CDR1 reads MNHEY; CDR2 reads SMNVEV (reference sequence). The ends lost 5 bases at V and 0 bases at J; junction bases unmatched: 8. CDR3 DNA sequence: TGTGCCAGCAGTCCCTGGACAGGGAGTGCAACTAATGAAAAACTGTTTTTT. This encodes CASSPWTGSATNEKLFF.

This clone was counted only a few times. The CDR3 sequence: CAISGLDEQFF. The CDR3 DNA reads as TGTGCCATCAGTGGACTAGATGAGCAGTTCTTC. The V gene is TRBV10-3, the J gene TRBJ2-1; the D gene is possibly TRBD2 (6 bases). Trimming took 4 bases from V and 8 from J, leaving 6 bases between them. In germline, CDR1 is ENHRY, CDR2 SYGVKD. The CDR3 runs 11 residues.

The J gene is TRBJ2-5, the V gene TRBV7-9, with 8 bases lining up with TRBD1. This CDR3 contains 16 residues. From germline, CDR1 is SEHNR and CDR2 FQNEAQ (reference sequence). The junction had 9 bases not matched to a gene; V was cut back by 4 bases and J by 2 bases. For the CDR3, the DNA is TGTGCCAGCAGCTACCGACAGGACAGGGCTCAAGAGACCCAGTACTTC. Translated, it gives CASSYRQDRAQETQYF. Variable domain in full (rest from reference TRBV7-9 and TRBJ2-5): DTGVSQNPRHKITKRGQNVTFRCDPISEHNRLYWYRQTLGQGPEFLTYFQNEAQLEKSRLLSDRFSAERPKGSFSTLEIQRTEQGDSAMYLCASSYRQDRAQETQYFGPGTRLLVL.

This clone has only a few counts. V is TRBV7-2 and J is TRBJ2-5, with D perhaps TRBD1 or TRBD2 (5 bases each). V was trimmed by 4 bases and J by 0 bases, leaving 12 bases between them. Germline-derived CDR1 and CDR2 are SGHTA and FQGNSA. The CDR3 consists of 15 residues. The CDR3 protein is CASSSSGTYQETQYF. In DNA, the CDR3 is TGTGCCAGCAGCTCCTCCGGGACCTACCAAGAGACCCAGTACTTC.

The rearrangement joins TRBV28 to TRBJ2-7; TRBD1 matches 8 bases. J lost 1 base, V lost 11 bases, and 10 bases had no gene match. The CDR3 length is 14 residues. Per germline, CDR1 MDHEN and CDR2 SYDVKM. The CDR3 is CAVLRDRTSYEQYF. The CDR3 DNA reads as TGTGCCGTCCTCCGGGACAGGACTTCCTACGAGCAGTACTTC.

This sequence joins TRBV7-2 and TRBJ2-1; D gene unclear. Trimming removed 3 bases from V and 8 bases from J, with 23 bases in between. CDR1 and CDR2 (germline): SGHTA, FQGNSA. This CDR3 has 17 amino acids. DNA for the CDR3: TGTGCCAGCAGCTTGTTCGGCCGGGCCACGGACCCCCATGAGCAGTTCTTC. Its protein is CASSLFGRATDPHEQFF. Full variable domain (remainder filled in from reference TRBV7-2 and TRBJ2-1): GAGVSQSPSNKVTEKGKDVELRCDPISGHTALYWYRQSLGQGLEFLIYFQGNSAPDKSGLPSDRFSAERTGGSVSTLTIQRTQQEDSAVYLCASSLFGRATDPHEQFFGPGTRLTVL.

This clone was seen a handful of times. The sample carries other DNA sequences with the same CDR3. The chain links TRBV30 to TRBJ1-1, with 8 bases aligning to TRBD1. Per the germline V gene, CDR1 is GTSNPN and CDR2 is SVGIG (reference sequence). This CDR3 spans 14 amino acids. The junction had 3 bases not matched to a gene; V was cut back by 0 bases and J by 3 bases. CDR3 region: CAWSVTQGDTEAFF. The CDR3 coding sequence is TGTGCCTGGAGTGTTACACAGGGGGACACTGAAGCTTTCTTT.

A few counts support this clone. The V gene is TRBV30, the J gene TRBJ1-5; the D gene is possibly TRBD1 (5 bases). In germline, CDR1 is GTSNPN, CDR2 SVGIG (reference sequence). This CDR3 spans 13 amino acids. Trimming shortened V by 3 bases and J by 7 bases, and 13 bases separated the two germline ends. CDR3: CAWRPQGGQPQHF. DNA for the CDR3: TGTGCCTGGAGGCCCCAGGGCGGACAGCCCCAGCATTTT.